This T cell receptor beta chain came from a study of T cell responses to AZD1222 COVID-19 vaccine. Across the whole study: The analysis combined second doses at about 4 or about 12 weeks.

V was cut by 0 bases and J by 6 bases, with 12 bases left in between. The CDR3 covers 16 residues. Germline CDR1 and CDR2: MGHRA and YSYEKL. Points on this clone: Its cognate antigen is unknown.

General study results and limits: Clonal diversity was possibly underestimated, and the donors were mostly white British, with more females. Baseline antibody screening turned up just six seropositive AZD1222 recipients.

Assay used: immunoSEQ multiplex PCR; TCRdb lists only in-frame clones, some missing. Here the sample spans 130,000 or so clones, over 75% being singletons. The specimen was peripheral blood, collected on day 0 of AZD1222 vaccination. The chain links TRBV4-1 to TRBJ1-6; D perhaps matches TRBD1 (6 bases). The sequence derives from an adult in good health. The CDR3 DNA is TGCGCCAGCAGCCAAGAGTGGGGGCCAGGTAATTCACCCCTCCACTTT. It yields the protein CASSQEWGPGNSPLHF.